Each of the 14 T cell receptor beta chains below was sequenced from the same sample in a study of tissue T cells after allogeneic stem cell transplantation. Data came from immunoSEQ multiplex PCR; TCRdb stores just in-frame clones and leaves some out. The sample includes over a thousand clones, about three fifths of them seen just once. Time point here: mouse harvest day 14 after allogeneic transplant. Each mouse received 10^7 T-cell-depleted marrow cells plus 10^6 splenic CD5+ T cells by tail vein. The specimen sequenced was liver tissue. The receptors here all came from a female BALB/c mouse given C57BL/6 T cells with graft-versus-host disease after an allogeneic hematopoietic cell transplant.

For this clone: Gene and germline names: mouse. The read finishes 1 residue shy of the CDR3 end, and the germline J gene is used to complete it. The chain employs TRBV26 and TRBJ2-5; no firm D call. Germline V gene lookup returns CDR1 KGHPV and CDR2 FQNQEV (reference sequence). V was clipped by 1 base and J by 3 bases, with 5 bases between them. The CDR3 runs to 13 residues. CDR3 residues: CASSLLQQDTQYF. CDR3 bases read: TGTGCCAGCAGTCTGTTGCAGCAAGACACCCAGTAC.

As for this clone: Here the gene names and germline are mouse. The read ends 1 residue shy of where the CDR3 ends; the end is completed using the germline J gene. The chain uses TRBV5 and TRBJ2-5; 9 bases line up with TRBD1. There are 15 residues in the CDR3. V shed 4 bases, J shed 6 bases, and the junction held 8 bases outside the gene matches. The germline V gene has CDR1 LGHNA and CDR2 YNLKQL (reference sequence). The DNA read from the CDR3 is TGTGCCAGCAGCCCCTCCGGGACAGGGATGGACACCCAGTAC. This encodes CASSPSGTGMDTQY. The whole CDR3 sequence is CASSPSGTGMDTQYF.

Comment on this clone: Mouse germline and gene names are used. The CDR3 goes on 1 residue after the read ends, and that part is filled in from the germline J gene. The genes are TRBV16 and TRBJ2-2; D is uncertain. The germline V gene has CDR1 SGHSA and CDR2 FRNQAP. V was cut by 1 base and J by 2 bases, with 8 bases left in between. The CDR3 has 15 amino acids. The part of the CDR3 DNA that was read is TGTGCAAGCAGCTTAGTGACACCTAACACCGGGCAGCTCTAC. Translation gives CASSLVTPNTGQLY. In full, the CDR3 is CASSLVTPNTGQLYF.

A word on this clone: The gene names here belong to mouse. The read comes to an end 1 residue before the CDR3 does, leaving the germline J gene to fill in the end. The chain links TRBV5 to TRBJ2-4; D remains ambiguous. The CDR3 is 14 residues long. Germline CDR1 and CDR2: LGHNA and YNLKQL (reference sequence). Trimming cost V 0 bases and J 0 bases, with 4 bases left between them. CDR3 DNA, as far as it was read: TGTGCCAGCAGCCAAGATCCAAGTCAAAACACCTTGTAC. Encoded protein: CASSQDPSQNTLY. In full, the CDR3 is CASSQDPSQNTLYF.

For this clone: Germline and genes here are mouse. The read finishes 1 residue shy of the CDR3 end, and the germline J gene is used to complete it. The genes are TRBV16 and TRBJ2-7; 7 bases fit TRBD2. J lost 7 bases, V lost 1 base, and 4 bases had no gene match. The CDR3 loop spans 13 amino acids. Germline V gives CDR1 SGHSA, CDR2 FRNQAP. CDR3 DNA (partial): TGTGCAAGCAGCTTAGTTGGGGGGTGGGAACAGTAC. Translated: CASSLVGGWEQY. The complete CDR3 reads CASSLVGGWEQYF.

This clone was observed a few times. Mouse gene names and germline throughout. Read sequence stops 1 residue before the CDR3 end, and the germline J gene provides the missing end. This chain joins TRBV26 and TRBJ1-5, with TRBD1 identical over 7 bases. The germline V gene encodes CDR1 KGHPV and CDR2 FQNQEV (reference sequence). This CDR3 is 15 amino acids long. The ends lost 6 bases at V and 0 bases at J; junction bases unmatched: 5. CDR3 amino acids: CASRPTGYNNQAPLF. The sequenced CDR3 bases are TGTGCCAGCAGGCCGACAGGGTATAACAACCAGGCTCCGCTT.

Regarding this clone: Genes and germline are mouse. The CDR3 is cut off 1 residue early in the read; its end comes from the germline J gene. This rearrangement joins TRBV12-1 to TRBJ2-7; D possibly corresponds to TRBD2 (7 bases). Germline lookup yields CDR1 SGHSN and CDR2 HYEKVE. V was clipped by 2 bases and J by 0 bases, with 13 bases between them. CDR3 length: 15 amino acids. The part of the CDR3 DNA that was read is TGTGCCAGCTCTCGGGAGGGGGGGGGCTCCTATGAACAGTAC. Translated, it gives CASSREGGGSYEQY. The whole CDR3 is CASSREGGGSYEQYF.

For this clone: The genes are named according to mouse. The CDR3 is cut off 1 residue early in the read; its end comes from the germline J gene. This sequence joins TRBV12-2 and TRBJ2-5; D remains unclear. V lost 0 bases and J 0 bases, leaving 6 bases between the germline ends. The V gene's germline CDR1 is SGHLS and CDR2 HYDKME. The CDR3 contains 14 residues. The CDR3 here is CASSLLFNQDTQYF. The sequenced part of the CDR3 DNA is TGTGCCAGCTCTCTCTTGTTTAACCAAGACACCCAGTAC.

Points on this clone: The gene names given are mouse names. The CDR3 end lies 1 residue beyond the end of the read and is filled in from the germline J gene. This chain links TRBV12-2 with TRBJ2-1; TRBD2 aligns across 7 bases. V was clipped by 6 bases and J by 5 bases; unmatched bases: 6. CDR1 is SGHLS, CDR2 HYDKME, per germline. This CDR3 region has 13 residues. The CDR3 protein is CASSDGGNAEQFF. CDR3 DNA (partial): TGTGCCAGCAGTGATGGGGGGAATGCTGAGCAGTTC.

A word on this clone: Gene names are mouse gene names. The read ends 1 residue early relative to the CDR3; the germline J gene fills the gap. The chain combines TRBV3 with TRBJ2-7; the match to TRBD2 covers 11 bases. CDR3 length equals 13 residues. The V gene's germline CDR1 is SNHLY and CDR2 FYNGKV (reference sequence). With V trimmed by 2 bases and J by 9 bases, 3 bases remained unmatched. The CDR3 loop reads CASSLNWGGGQYF. The covered CDR3 bases are TGTGCCAGCAGCTTAAACTGGGGGGGCGGACAGTAC.

This clone has just a few counts. Gene names and germline refer to mouse. Read sequence stops 1 residue before the CDR3 end, and the germline J gene provides the missing end. The J gene is TRBJ1-2, the V gene TRBV16; TRBD1 is a possible D gene (6 bases). The V end lost 1 base, the J end lost 2 bases, and 14 bases lay between the germline ends. CDR3 length: 16 residues. Looked up from germline, CDR1 is SGHSA and CDR2 is FRNQAP. Partial CDR3 DNA: TGTGCAAGCAGCTTAGCCCTCCGGGACATCAACTCCGACTACACC. Amino acids: CASSLALRDINSDYT. The CDR3 in its entirety is CASSLALRDINSDYTF.

Details on this clone: Gene names and germline refer to mouse. The sequenced CDR3 bases are TGCACCTGCAGTGCAGGGTTTTCCAACGAAAGATTATTT. Translated: CTCSAGFSNERLF. The full-length CDR3 reads as CTCSAGFSNERLFF. The chain has TRBV1 and TRBJ1-4; D unclear. The read ends 1 residue early relative to the CDR3; the germline J gene fills the gap. V lost 1 base to trimming and J lost 0 bases, with 3 bases between them. Per germline, CDR1 NSQYPW and CDR2 LRSPGD (reference sequence). CDR3 size: 14 residues.

Concerning this clone: The gene names here belong to mouse. The CDR3 end is not reached by the read, which stops 1 residue before it; the germline J gene fills it in. This chain joins TRBV26 and TRBJ2-7; the D is unclear. This CDR3 has 13 amino acids. Trimming removed 2 bases at V and 0 bases at J, with 5 bases between. Germline V gene data show CDR1 as KGHPV and CDR2 as FQNQEV (reference sequence). The CDR3 reads CASSLDNSYEQYF. The sequenced part of the CDR3 DNA is TGTGCCAGCAGTCTGGACAACTCCTATGAACAGTAC.

This clone was recorded a few times. Genes here carry mouse names. Sequencing ends 1 residue short of the CDR3 end; the germline J gene provides the rest. This chain connects TRBV14 to TRBJ2-4, with 12 nucleotides matching TRBD2. V shed 6 bases and J 7 bases; nucleotides not matched to a gene: 6. This CDR3 contains 14 residues. Germline CDR1 SGHDT, CDR2 FRDEAV. CDR3 protein: CASTSGTGGHTLYF. The CDR3 bases that were read are TGTGCCAGCACCTCCGGGACTGGGGGGCACACCTTGTAC.